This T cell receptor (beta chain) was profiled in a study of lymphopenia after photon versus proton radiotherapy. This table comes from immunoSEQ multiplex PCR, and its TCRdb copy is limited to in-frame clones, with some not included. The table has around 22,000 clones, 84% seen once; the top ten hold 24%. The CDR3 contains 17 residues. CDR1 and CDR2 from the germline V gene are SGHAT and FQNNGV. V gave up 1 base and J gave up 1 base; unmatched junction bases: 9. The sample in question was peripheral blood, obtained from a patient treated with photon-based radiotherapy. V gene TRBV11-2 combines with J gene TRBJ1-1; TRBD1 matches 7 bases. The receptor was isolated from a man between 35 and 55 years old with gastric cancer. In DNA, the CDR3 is TGTGCCAGCAGCTTAGTACCCACCAGGGGGTCGAACACTGAAGCTTTCTTT. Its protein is CASSLVPTRGSNTEAFF.